This entry lists 14 T cell receptor beta chains sequenced from one sample in a study of cytomegalovirus exposure and HLA in healthy donors. A multiplex PCR was run with 60 Vbeta primers and 13 Jbeta primers. Using immunoSEQ multiplex PCR, the repertoire was profiled, and TCRdb retains in-frame clones only, with some absent. In all, the sample yields tens of thousands of clones. Material: PBMCs. These receptors were collected from a woman aged 40 to 50 in good health and CMV-seropositive.

The chain combines TRBV4-1 with TRBJ2-1; 11 nucleotides line up with TRBD2. This CDR3 comprises 18 residues. The trim removed 1 base at V and 7 bases at J, leaving 12 bases unmatched. Germline CDR1 is MGHRA and CDR2 is YSYEKL. The CDR3 loop reads CASSQGSPSGRKRNEQFF. CDR3 nucleotides: TGCGCCAGCAGCCAAGGGAGCCCTAGCGGGAGGAAGAGGAATGAGCAGTTCTTC.

The chain recombines TRBV29-1 with TRBJ2-2; D is possibly TRBD2 (5 bases). This CDR3 is built from 14 residues. V shed 1 base and J shed 0 bases, with 6 bases lying between them. Germline CDR1 SQVTM, CDR2 ANQGSEA. In nucleotides, the CDR3 is TGCAGCGTTGAAGGGACTTCGAACACCGGGGAGCTGTTTTTT. Its translation is CSVEGTSNTGELFF.

V usage is TRBV6-1 and J usage is TRBJ1-5; D call uncertain. CDR1 and CDR2 from the germline V gene are MNHNS and SASEGT. The V gene lost 5 bases and the J gene lost 6 bases, with 5 bases spanning the gap. The length of the CDR3 is 11 residues. CDR3: CASSQSQPQHF. The CDR3 nucleotides are TGTGCCAGCAGTCAATCTCAGCCCCAGCATTTT.

The chain carries TRBV19 and TRBJ2-1, with 9 bases identical to TRBD1. This CDR3 spans 15 amino acids. CDR1 and CDR2 from the germline V gene are LNHDA and SQIVND (reference sequence). The J segment lost 7 bases and the V segment lost 4 bases, leaving 8 bases of the junction unmatched. Here the CDR3 DNA reads TGTGCCAGTAGTACCCAACAGACAGGGGGGAATGAGCAGTTCTTC. Translated: CASSTQQTGGNEQFF.

This chain joins TRBV29-1 and TRBJ2-3, with no clear D. The CDR3 spans 12 residues. Trimming left V 7 bases short and J 3 bases short, with 11 bases between. Germline CDR1 reads SQVTM; CDR2 reads ANQGSEA. The CDR3 nucleotides read TGCAGCGGATCTAAAGAAACAGATACGCAGTATTTT. This codes for CSGSKETDTQYF.

The genes are TRBV18 and TRBJ1-2; 9 positions agree with TRBD1. The germline V gene encodes CDR1 KGHSH and CDR2 LQKENI. The CDR3 loop spans 16 amino acids. The trim removed 0 bases at V and 2 bases at J, leaving 4 bases unmatched. The CDR3 bases are TGTGCCAGCTCACCACCCCGGACAGGGGTGAACTATGGCTACACCTTC. Translating it yields CASSPPRTGVNYGYTF.

This rearrangement joins TRBV4-1 to TRBJ2-3; D not resolved. The V gene's germline CDR1 is MGHRA and CDR2 YSYEKL. The V end was cut by 2 bases, the J end by 0 bases, with 12 bases between. The CDR3 is 16 residues long. This CDR3 is CASSQLLQSSTDTQYF. DNA for the CDR3: TGCGCCAGCAGCCAACTACTACAATCTAGCACAGATACGCAGTATTTT.

The gene calls are TRBV7-9 and TRBJ2-1; TRBD1 matches at 8 bases. This CDR3 spans 13 amino acids. V was pared by 1 base and J by 15 bases, with 8 bases of the junction left unmatched. CDR1 is SEHNR and CDR2 is FQNEAQ in the germline V gene (reference sequence). Here the CDR3 DNA reads TGTGCCAGCAGCTTAGTGGGAGCAGGGGGCGCGTTCTTC. Protein product: CASSLVGAGGAFF.

V gene TRBV9 combines with J gene TRBJ2-3; a weak D match, TRBD2 (5 bases). The germline V gene has CDR1 SGDLS and CDR2 YYNGEE. V lost 4 bases and J 3 bases, leaving 6 bases between the germline ends. This CDR3 has 12 residues. The CDR3 reads CASSPGTDTQYF. The CDR3 region has the DNA TGTGCCAGCAGCCCGGGAACAGATACGCAGTATTTT. The entire variable domain, with the rest obtained from reference TRBV9 and TRBJ2-3, is as follows: DSGVTQTPKHLITATGQRVTLRCSPRSGDLSVYWYQQSLDQGLQFLIQYYNGEERAKGNILERFSAQQFPDLHSELNLSSLELGDSALYFCASSPGTDTQYFGPGTRLTVL.

The V gene is TRBV7-3, the J gene TRBJ2-5; possibly TRBD1 for D (5 bases). Near its end, the DNA agrees better with TRBJ2-7, so the J call may be wrong. Germline V CDR1 and CDR2: SGHTA, FQGTGA. The length of the CDR3 is 14 residues. The DNA for the CDR3 is TGTGCCAGCAGCTTACCTAGGGGTCCTTACGAGCAGTACTTC. Its translation is CASSLPRGPYEQYF.

The J gene is TRBJ2-3, the V gene TRBV28, with D tentatively TRBD1 (5 bases). Germline values: CDR1 MDHEN, CDR2 SYDVKM. V shed 5 bases and J shed 6 bases, with 18 bases lying between them. CDR3 size: 15 residues. CDR3: CASSPQGRGWDTQYF. Here the CDR3 DNA reads TGTGCCAGCAGTCCGCAGGGAAGGGGATGGGATACGCAGTATTTT.

The genes are TRBV5-4 and TRBJ1-4, with D possibly matching TRBD1 (5 bases). This CDR3 comprises 14 residues. The V gene's germline CDR1 is SGHNT and CDR2 YYREEE (reference sequence). Trimming shortened V by 4 bases and J by 4 bases, and 11 bases separated the two germline ends. The CDR3 spells CASSLGTDNEKLFF. CDR3 DNA sequence: TGTGCCAGCAGCCTAGGGACTGATAATGAAAAACTGTTTTTT.

In the case of this clone: This sample includes further DNA sequences coding for the same CDR3. The chain has TRBV6-5 and TRBJ1-1; the D gene is possibly TRBD1 (6 bases). The CDR3 consists of 13 residues. The germline CDR1 and CDR2 sequences are MNHEY and SVGAGI. The V and J ends lost 2 bases and 8 bases respectively, with 12 bases between them. The CDR3 reads CASSYGGAREAFF. The DNA for the CDR3 is TGTGCCAGCAGTTACGGGGGGGCCCGAGAAGCTTTCTTT.

This rearrangement joins TRBV30 to TRBJ2-7; 13 nucleotides agree with TRBD2. Germline V lookup: CDR1 GTSNPN, CDR2 SVGIG (reference sequence). The CDR3 length is 16 residues. V lost 2 bases and J lost 2; bases outside the gene matches: 6. The CDR3 coding sequence is TGTGCCTGGAGTTTCGGACTAGCGGGAGTCGCCTACGAGCAGTACTTC. As protein: CAWSFGLAGVAYEQYF.